What follows describes a single TCR beta chain. Its antigen is unknown. It has no much larger one-base neighbor in the sample; base qualities were not kept. This specimen belongs to a study of radiotherapy plus CTLA-4 blockade in lung cancer (dated by TCRdb to between 2018 and 2020). A note on the overall study: Among the enrolled patients, approximately 18% had an objective response, and approximately 33% reached disease control. The research as a whole found: After treatment with radiotherapy and ipilimumab, TCR clones that came from tumors expanded in the peripheral blood. Increased serum interferon-beta after radiation, together with early dynamic changes in blood T cell clones, were reported to be the strongest predictors of response.

Libraries were built with the immunoSEQ multiplex PCR assay. TCRdb limited this immuneACCESS table to in-frame rearrangements with V and J called. A share of clones is missing; checked studies link under half to unresolved V genes, and the rest is unexplained. The sample table shows around 56,000 clones, and around 79% are seen once. Over 15% of the sample rests with the top ten. Via the germline V gene, CDR1 is SGHTA and CDR2 FQGNSA. From cysteine to phenylalanine, the CDR3 is 11 amino acids long. Just the 33-base CDR3 DNA is kept, in frame starting at base 1. V is shortened by 8 bases, J by 6 bases, and the region joining them spans 8 bases. The study tested focal radiation therapy combined with CTLA-4 blockade (ipilimumab) in patients with chemo-refractory metastatic non-small-cell lung cancer.

The source of this sequence is a human donor with non-small cell lung cancer who had a complete response to radiotherapy plus ipilimumab. Sequenced here: peripheral blood, sampled from a patient treated with radiotherapy plus ipilimumab. The rearranged segments are TRBV7-2 and TRBJ2-1; TRBD1 is a possible D gene, resting on 6 matching bases. The CDR3: CASQGGNEQFF. The DNA sequence is as follows: TGTGCCAGCCAAGGGGGCAATGAGCAGTTCTTC.